What follows are 3 T cell receptor beta chains derived from one specimen sequenced in a study of blood T cells in healthy people across ages (dated by TCRdb to the mid-2010s). The library was made by 5' RACE. The reads were generated on an Illumina HiSeq 2500. A second 7 to 11 cycle PCR used a sample-barcoded 5' primer and a J-beta primer mix. TCRdb trimmed the raw reads at Q25, called clones with MiXCR and kept productive beta chains. Records with the same CDR3 protein are collapsed into one entry carrying the most frequent genes and DNA. The table for this sample lists some 1.7 million distinct CDR3 sequences; 28% of them were counted only once. The ten largest account for less than 9.5% of the sample. Sequenced input: blood. The receptor source for this set is a woman in her twenties or thirties in good health.

In its sample, this clonotype was seen a few times. In DNA form, the CDR3 reads TGTGCCAGCAGCCAGACAACCCTTAGCGGGGCGCTCTCTCGGCAAGAGACCCAGTACTTC. Amino acids: CASSQTTLSGALSRQETQYF. V is TRBV4-2 and J is TRBJ2-5; 8 bases line up with TRBD2. Germline V gene lookup returns CDR1 LGHNA and CDR2 YNFKEQ. With V trimmed by 3 bases and J by 2 bases, 20 bases remained unmatched. The CDR3 extends over 20 amino acids.

V is TRBV15 and J is TRBJ1-1; TRBD1 matches 10 bases. Looked up from germline, CDR1 is LNHNV and CDR2 is YYDKDF (reference sequence). This CDR3 region has 19 residues. V lost 1 base and J lost 0; bases outside the gene matches: 11. The chain's CDR3 is CATSRVGTGDGVMNTEAFF. As DNA, the CDR3 is TGTGCCACCAGCAGAGTAGGGACAGGGGACGGGGTCATGAACACTGAAGCTTTCTTT.

The chain employs TRBV30 and TRBJ1-5; a possible D gene is TRBD1 (5 bases). The germline CDR1 and CDR2 sequences are GTSNPN and SVGIG (reference sequence). Trimming pared 5 bases from V and 7 bases from J, leaving 15 bases between. The CDR3 spans 13 residues. This chain's CDR3 is CAWLDNAGQPQHF. CDR3 nucleotide sequence: TGTGCCTGGTTAGATAACGCAGGGCAGCCCCAGCATTTT.